This T cell receptor (beta chain) was recorded in a study of cytomegalovirus exposure and HLA in healthy donors. Looked up from germline, CDR1 is MNHEY and CDR2 is SVGAGI. V lost 9 bases and J lost 5, with 19 bases in between. The CDR3 is made up of 15 amino acids. This clone was seen more than once but under ten times. No antigen is known for it. Study-level points and caveats: In a later analysis, CMV-associated beta chains were mostly HLA-associated, it appeared. Exclusion as indistinguishable affected some V segments, including TRBV6-2 and TRBV6-3.

The PCR ran on 60 Vbeta and 13 Jbeta primers. Here immunoSEQ multiplex PCR was the method, and the copy in TCRdb shows in-frame clones only, minus some. The profile shows approximately 76,000 clones, around 72% of them singletons. Each donor was nominally healthy when sampled (though unrecorded immune exposures were likely). The V call is TRBV6-5, the J call TRBJ1-4, with D unclear. Sequencing used PBMCs. The clonotype was recovered from a woman aged 40 to 55 in good health and CMV-seropositive. This chain's CDR3 is CASGEGWLFNEKLFF. The CDR3, as DNA: TGTGCCAGTGGCGAGGGATGGTTATTCAATGAAAAACTGTTTTTT.